These 26 T cell receptor beta chains were all obtained from the same sample, sequenced in a study of technical replicates of blood from a handful of donors. Measured with immunoSEQ multiplex PCR; TCRdb has only the in-frame clones, and not every one. The table shows almost 85,000 clones, with 97% occurring only once. Sequencing was carried out using T cells isolated from PBMCs. These receptors were obtained from a human donor in good health.

The gene calls are TRBV19 and TRBJ1-2, with a possible D match to TRBD1 (5 bases). CDR3 length: 14 amino acids. Between the trimmed V and J ends, which lost 5 bases and 0 bases, there was a span of 10 bases. The V gene's germline CDR1 is LNHDA and CDR2 SQIVND (reference sequence). The CDR3 DNA follows: TGTGCCAGTAGTGACAGACCCACTAACTATGGCTACACCTTC. It yields the protein CASSDRPTNYGYTF.

V usage is TRBV9 and J usage is TRBJ2-1; 7 positions agree with TRBD2. CDR3 size: 16 residues. The V gene's germline CDR1 is SGDLS and CDR2 YYNGEE. Germline trimming cut 3 bases from V and 4 bases from J; bases unmatched to any gene: 10. This CDR3 reads CASSGGLSKTYNEQFF. The DNA of the CDR3 is TGTGCCAGCAGCGGGGGACTATCCAAGACTTACAATGAGCAGTTCTTC. Drawing the rest from reference TRBV9 and TRBJ2-1, the complete variable domain is DSGVTQTPKHLITATGQRVTLRCSPRSGDLSVYWYQQSLDQGLQFLIQYYNGEERAKGNILERFSAQQFPDLHSELNLSSLELGDSALYFCASSGGLSKTYNEQFFGPGTRLTVL.

The chain has TRBV6-5 and TRBJ2-7; TRBD1 might be the D (5 bases). Germline V gene sequence: CDR1 MNHEY, CDR2 SVGAGI. CDR3 length: 16 amino acids. V lost 0 bases to trimming and J lost 2 bases, with 14 bases between them. The CDR3 region is CASSYSSRVVPYEQYF. As DNA, the CDR3 is TGTGCCAGCAGTTACTCATCCAGGGTGGTTCCCTACGAGCAGTACTTC.

V and J are TRBV5-4 and TRBJ2-3, with D possibly being TRBD2 (5 bases). Germline V gives CDR1 SGHNT, CDR2 YYREEE (reference sequence). Trimming removed 2 bases at V and 0 bases at J, with 10 bases between. The length of the CDR3 is 15 residues. CDR3 DNA: TGTGCCAGCAGCTTAAGAGCGGCTAGCACAGATACGCAGTATTTT. Its protein is CASSLRAASTDTQYF.

The chain carries TRBV19 and TRBJ1-2; no firm D call. The CDR3 contains 14 residues. V lost 3 bases to trimming and J lost 2 bases, with 10 bases between them. Germline CDR1 and CDR2: LNHDA and SQIVND (reference sequence). This CDR3 is CASSMLGLNYGYTF. In nucleotides, the CDR3 is TGTGCCAGTAGTATGCTAGGCTTGAACTATGGCTACACCTTC.

V is TRBV9 and J is TRBJ1-2; D is ambiguous. This CDR3 is 10 amino acids long. The V gene lost 7 bases and the J gene lost 7 bases, with 8 bases spanning the gap. The germline CDR1 and CDR2 sequences are SGDLS and YYNGEE. The CDR3 loop is CASGGVGYTF. CDR3 DNA sequence: TGTGCCAGCGGAGGCGTTGGCTACACCTTC.

The rearrangement links TRBV7-9 to TRBJ2-4, with D unclear. Germline assignment: CDR1 SEHNR and CDR2 FQNEAQ (reference sequence). This CDR3 region has 16 residues. V lost 5 bases and J lost 0, with 14 bases in between. The chain's CDR3 is CASSPAGPLAKNIQYF. The DNA of the CDR3 is TGTGCCAGCAGCCCCGCTGGGCCGCTAGCCAAAAACATTCAGTACTTC.

Here the CDR3 DNA reads TGTGCCAGCAGCTTAAGCGGGGGCGATTCCTACGAGCAGTACTTC. This encodes CASSLSGGDSYEQYF. This sequence joins TRBV11-2 and TRBJ2-7; 8 nucleotides agree with TRBD2. CDR1 and CDR2 from the germline V gene are SGHAT and FQNNGV. V was pared by 2 bases and J by 1 base, with 4 bases of the junction left unmatched. The CDR3 length is 15 residues.

The chain is built from TRBV28 and TRBJ2-2; 12 bases match TRBD2. The CDR3 length is 15 residues. Germline V gene data show CDR1 as MDHEN and CDR2 as SYDVKM. The trim removed 2 bases at V and 5 bases at J, leaving 0 bases unmatched. For the CDR3, the DNA is TGTGCCAGCAGTTTAGGACTAGCGGGAACCGGGGAGCTGTTTTTT. As protein: CASSLGLAGTGELFF.

The count of this clone is one. The V gene is TRBV18, the J gene TRBJ2-2, with 9 bases lining up with TRBD2. V lost 6 bases to trimming and J lost 1 base; unmatched junction nucleotides: 3. The CDR3 is 15 amino acids. CDR1 and CDR2 from the germline V gene are KGHSH and LQKENI. The CDR3 DNA sequence: TGTGCCAGCTCGAGACTAGCGGTGAACACCGGGGAGCTGTTTTTT. Protein: CASSRLAVNTGELFF.

The chain employs TRBV11-3 and TRBJ2-7; 10 positions match TRBD2. This CDR3 is built from 17 residues. Germline assignment: CDR1 SGHNT and CDR2 YENEEA. V shed 2 bases, J shed 3 bases, and the junction held 10 bases outside the gene matches. The DNA of the CDR3 is TGTGCCAGCAGCTTACAACTAGCGGGGACCGTTCTCTACGAGCAGTACTTC. It translates to CASSLQLAGTVLYEQYF. Full variable domain (rest looked up from reference TRBV11-3 and TRBJ2-7): EAGVVQSPRYKIIEKKQPVAFWCNPISGHNTLYWYLQNLGQGPELLIRYENEEAVDDSQLPKDRFSAERLKGVDSTLKIQPAELGDSAVYLCASSLQLAGTVLYEQYFGPGTRLTVT.

The chain uses TRBV25-1 and TRBJ1-1, with 7 positions matching TRBD1. The CDR3 sequence is 14 residues long. Germline trimming cut 5 bases from V and 4 bases from J; bases unmatched to any gene: 7. Germline values: CDR1 MGHDK, CDR2 SYGVNS. The CDR3, as DNA: TGTGCCAGCAGTCGGACGACAGGGCTCACTGAAGCTTTCTTT. It encodes CASSRTTGLTEAFF.

V gene TRBV5-1 combines with J gene TRBJ2-7; 7 bases map to TRBD2. Unmatched junction bases numbered 5, after V lost 1 base and J lost 4 bases. Germline CDR1 and CDR2: SGHRS and YFSETQ. The CDR3 is 14 amino acids. CDR3 loop: CASSLQTSSYEQYF. In nucleotides, the CDR3 is TGCGCCAGCAGCTTGCAGACTAGCAGTTACGAGCAGTACTTC.

To note about this clone: One end of the junction does not line up with germline, which may come from a read error. This chain joins TRBV10-3 and TRBJ2-5, with 8 positions matching TRBD2. This CDR3 region has 17 residues. The germline gives CDR1 ENHRY, CDR2 SYGVKD. CDR3 sequence (DNA): TGTGCCATCAGCGACCCTTCGGGAGGGTCCAACCAGGAGACCCAGTACTTC. It is translated as CAISDPSGGSNQETQYF.

The gene calls are TRBV2 and TRBJ2-2; 8 nucleotides match TRBD1. The CDR3 length is 14 residues. Per the germline V gene, CDR1 is SNHLY and CDR2 is FYNNEI. V gave up 8 bases and J gave up 3 bases; unmatched junction bases: 5. The DNA for the CDR3 is TGTGCCAGCCAGGGACAGGAGTACACCGGGGAGCTGTTTTTT. Its translation is CASQGQEYTGELFF.

This chain joins TRBV7-6 and TRBJ2-5; TRBD2 aligns across 7 bases. The CDR3 runs 18 residues. Germline trimming cut 6 bases from V and 0 bases from J; bases unmatched to any gene: 16. The germline V gene encodes CDR1 SGHVS and CDR2 FNYEAQ. The CDR3 sequence is CASRRGGGTLKYQETQYF. The CDR3, as DNA: TGTGCCAGCAGACGTGGGGGGGGGACTCTTAAGTACCAAGAGACCCAGTACTTC.

This clone was seen just once. V gene TRBV18 combines with J gene TRBJ1-4, with D perhaps TRBD1 (5 bases). This CDR3 has 16 residues. Trimming shortened V by 1 base and J by 0 bases, and 9 bases separated the two germline ends. Per germline, CDR1 KGHSH and CDR2 LQKENI. Written as DNA, the CDR3 is TGTGCCAGCTCACCACAGGACACTGCAACTAATGAAAAACTGTTTTTT. Translated, it gives CASSPQDTATNEKLFF. Together with reference TRBV18 and TRBJ1-4, the CDR3 gives the full variable domain: NAGVMQNPRHLVRRRGQEARLRCSPMKGHSHVYWYRQLPEEGLKFMVYLQKENIIDESGMPKERFSAEFPKEGPSILRIQQVVRGDSAAYFCASSPQDTATNEKLFFGSGTQLSVL.

This rearrangement joins TRBV11-2 to TRBJ2-3; D is ambiguous. This CDR3 contains 14 residues. Trimming took 2 bases from V and 1 from J, leaving 7 bases between them. Germline CDR1 SGHAT, CDR2 FQNNGV. This CDR3 is CASSLHAGTDTQYF. The CDR3 bases are TGTGCCAGCAGCTTACACGCGGGCACAGATACGCAGTATTTT.

The table lists this clone with a count of one. The chain couples TRBV28 to TRBJ2-2; D unclear. V shed 2 bases and J shed 5 bases, with 3 bases lying between them. The CDR3 covers 12 residues. Germline V lookup: CDR1 MDHEN, CDR2 SYDVKM. The CDR3 spells CASSLQTGELFF. The CDR3 bases are TGTGCCAGCAGTTTACAAACCGGGGAGCTGTTTTTT.

The chain joins TRBV13 to TRBJ2-3, with 7 bases that match TRBD1. The germline V gene encodes CDR1 PRHDT and CDR2 FYEKMQ (reference sequence). The CDR3 is made up of 14 amino acids. Trimming at V came to 4 bases and at J to 0 bases, leaving 1 base not matched to a gene. CDR3 loop: CASSSGQSTDTQYF. As DNA, the CDR3 is TGTGCCAGCAGCTCGGGACAGAGCACAGATACGCAGTATTTT.

The chain employs TRBV4-1 and TRBJ1-1; D unclear. Trimming left V 4 bases short and J 3 bases short, with 18 bases between. CDR1 MGHRA and CDR2 YSYEKL come from the germline V gene. CDR3 length equals 16 residues. DNA for the CDR3: TGCGCCAGCAGCCCGGGGATGTGGGAAAAGTACACTGAAGCTTTCTTT. This codes for CASSPGMWEKYTEAFF.

The V gene is TRBV27, the J gene TRBJ2-7; TRBD2 aligns across 13 bases. V shed 8 bases and J 4 bases; nucleotides not matched to a gene: 2. This CDR3 contains 13 residues. Germline loops: CDR1 MNHEY, CDR2 SMNVEV (reference sequence). CDR3 nucleotide sequence: TGTGCCAGCGGGACTAGCGGGGATTACGAGCAGTACTTC. Protein product: CASGTSGDYEQYF.

This chain joins TRBV7-8 and TRBJ1-2, with a weak D call TRBD1 (6 bases). V lost 1 base and J lost 3, with 12 bases in between. CDR3 size: 15 residues. Germline CDR1 is SGHVS and CDR2 is FQNEAQ. The CDR3: CASSLDPGQHYGYTF. The CDR3 coding sequence is TGTGCCAGCAGCTTAGACCCCGGACAGCACTATGGCTACACCTTC.

This clone appeared a single time. The chain employs TRBV20-1 and TRBJ2-2, with 8 positions matching TRBD2. Looked up from germline, CDR1 is DFQATT and CDR2 is SNEGSKA (reference sequence). This CDR3 comprises 11 residues. J lost 7 bases, V lost 6 bases, and 1 base had no gene match. CDR3 amino acids: CSAREGGELFF. DNA of the CDR3: TGCAGTGCCCGGGAGGGCGGGGAGCTGTTTTTT.

This clone was counted only a few times. The chain joins TRBV10-1 to TRBJ1-1; possibly TRBD1 for D (5 bases). Trimming removed 7 bases from V and 1 base from J, with 10 bases in between. From germline, CDR1 is WNHNN and CDR2 SYGVQD (reference sequence). The CDR3 runs to 13 residues. In DNA form, the CDR3 reads TGCGCCAGCAATGCGGGGCGGAACACTGAAGCTTTCTTT. Its translation is CASNAGRNTEAFF.

The V and J genes are TRBV10-2 and TRBJ2-7; a possible D gene is TRBD2 (6 bases). This CDR3 spans 16 amino acids. Trimming shortened V by 3 bases and J by 0 bases, and 15 bases separated the two germline ends. CDR1 is WSHSY, CDR2 SAAADI, per germline. The CDR3 DNA follows: TGCGCCAGCAGTGATGAGGAGGGGCGTGTCTCCTACGAGCAGTACTTC. Translating it yields CASSDEEGRVSYEQYF.